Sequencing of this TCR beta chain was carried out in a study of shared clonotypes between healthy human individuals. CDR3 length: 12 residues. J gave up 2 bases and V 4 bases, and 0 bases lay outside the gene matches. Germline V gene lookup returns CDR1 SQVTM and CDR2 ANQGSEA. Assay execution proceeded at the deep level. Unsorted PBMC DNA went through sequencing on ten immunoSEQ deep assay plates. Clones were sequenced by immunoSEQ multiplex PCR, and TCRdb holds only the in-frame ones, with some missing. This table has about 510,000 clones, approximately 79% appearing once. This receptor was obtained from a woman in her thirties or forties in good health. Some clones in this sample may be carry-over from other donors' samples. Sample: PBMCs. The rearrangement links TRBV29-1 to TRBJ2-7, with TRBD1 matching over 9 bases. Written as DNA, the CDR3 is TGCAGCGTTGGGGACAGGGCCTACGAGCAGTACTTC. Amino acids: CSVGDRAYEQYF.